These T cell receptor beta chains were read from a single sample in a study of cytotoxic CD8 clonotypes in ibrutinib-treated CLL. Profiling relied on immunoSEQ multiplex PCR, and the TCRdb table lists in-frame clones only, not all of them. The sample holds approximately 70,000 clones, 80% seen once. The starting material was PBMCs, obtained at disease progression, from a patient treated with ibrutinib. Receptors were obtained from a human donor with chronic lymphocytic leukemia. CDR3s include the opening cysteine and the closing phenylalanine or tryptophan. The D gene is left open where the match is weak. Size values are once, few and many counts, or a class for expanded clones, and some rows have none.

clone_size,v_call,j_call,cdr3_length,d_call,cdr3_nt,cdr3_aa
-,TRBV7-9,TRBJ1-1,15,-,TGTGCCAGCAGCTTAGCCGGCAGGGAGAGGACTGAAGCTTTCTTT,CASSLAGRERTEAFF
-,TRBV5-6,TRBJ2-5,13,-,TGTGCCAGCAGCTTTACTAGGCGAGAGACCCAGTACTTC,CASSFTRRETQYF
-,TRBV11-2,TRBJ2-7,11,-,TGTGCCAGCAGCGATACAGGCGAGCAGTACTTC,CASSDTGEQYF
once,TRBV7-9,TRBJ2-1,12,-,TGTGCCAGCAGCTTATCAACTGGAGAGCAGTTCTTC,CASSLSTGEQFF
-,TRBV4-1,TRBJ1-2,15,TRBD1,TGCGCCAGCAGCAAGGACAGGGTTCTTAACTATGGCTACACCTTC,CASSKDRVLNYGYTF
-,TRBV7-6,TRBJ2-2,15,TRBD1,TGTGCCAGCAGCTCCGGACAGGGCGGCACCGGGGAGCTGTTTTTT,CASSSGQGGTGELFF
-,TRBV2,TRBJ2-7,15,-,TGTGCCAGCAGAAGAACAGCCTCTCTTTACTACGAGCAGTACTTC,CASRRTASLYYEQYF
-,TRBV5-1,TRBJ1-3,15,-,TGCGCCAGCAGCCAAGGACGGGACTCTGGAAACACCATATATTTT,CASSQGRDSGNTIYF
-,TRBV20-1,TRBJ1-1,10,-,TGCAGTGCGAGGCCCCCCGCGGCTTTCTTT,CSARPPAAFF
-,TRBV16,TRBJ1-5,14,-,TGTGCCAGCAGCCCGAGGATGCAGGGTCAGCCCCAGCATTTT,CASSPRMQGQPQHF
few,TRBV18,TRBJ1-2,18,-,TGTGCCAGCTCACGATCCCGAGACACAGGGTTAGCTAACTATGGCTACACCTTC,CASSRSRDTGLANYGYTF
-,TRBV6-5,TRBJ1-2,14,-,TGTGCCAGCACCCCGGGCGGTAATAACTATGGCTACACCTTC,CASTPGGNNYGYTF
once,TRBV11-2,TRBJ2-7,11,-,TGTGCCAGCAGCTTAGGGAACGAGCAGTACTTC,CASSLGNEQYF
-,TRBV18,TRBJ2-7,14,-,TGTGCCAGCTCACCACCGTCTATACCCTACGAGCAGTACTTC,CASSPPSIPYEQYF
few,TRBV6-1,TRBJ2-7,14,-,TGTGCCAGCAGTGAACGGGTCTACTCCTACGAGCAGTACTTC,CASSERVYSYEQYF
few,TRBV5-5,TRBJ1-2,14,-,TGTGCCAGCAGCTTGGCGGCCGTTAACTATGGCTACACCTTC,CASSLAAVNYGYTF
-,TRBV7-9,TRBJ1-6,15,-,TGTGCCAGCAGCCAACGTACGGCCGAAAATTCACCCCTCCACTTT,CASSQRTAENSPLHF
-,TRBV4-1,TRBJ2-7,16,TRBD1,TGCGCCAGCAGCCAAGGCCCCGGGACAGGTGCCGGCGAGCAGTACTTC,CASSQGPGTGAGEQYF
-,TRBV10-2,TRBJ2-5,14,-,TGCGCCAGCAGTGAGTTCGGGGGCCAAGAGACCCAGTACTTC,CASSEFGGQETQYF
-,TRBV18,TRBJ1-2,15,-,TGTGCCAGCTCACCACTACCCGGGGTCTACTATGGCTACACCTTC,CASSPLPGVYYGYTF
-,TRBV6-5,TRBJ1-1,15,-,TGTGCCAGCTCCCCTGGAGGGAACTGGAACACTGAAGCTTTCTTT,CASSPGGNWNTEAFF
-,TRBV5-8,TRBJ1-2,13,-,TGTGCCAGCAGCTTGATGGATGACTATGGCTACACCTTC,CASSLMDDYGYTF
-,TRBV5-6,TRBJ2-3,15,-,TGTGCCAGCAGCTTGGGGGGCGGGGCCACAGATACGCAGTATTTT,CASSLGGGATDTQYF
-,TRBV19,TRBJ1-5,13,TRBD1,TGTGCCAGTAAGGGACAGGGGATACAGCCCCAGCATTTT,CASKGQGIQPQHF
-,TRBV18,TRBJ1-3,16,-,TGTGCCAGCTCACCGTTTGACTCGAGCTCTGGAAACACCATATATTTT,CASSPFDSSSGNTIYF
-,TRBV9,TRBJ1-1,14,-,TGTGCCAGCAGCGTAGATGTTTTGAACACTGAAGCTTTCTTT,CASSVDVLNTEAFF
-,TRBV28,TRBJ1-6,11,-,TGTGCCACCTCTTATAATTCACCCCTCCACTTT,CATSYNSPLHF
-,TRBV30,TRBJ1-4,14,-,TGTGCCTGGAGTTCCGGGGCAACAGGAGAAAAACTGTTTTTT,CAWSSGATGEKLFF
-,TRBV10-3,TRBJ2-3,13,TRBD2,TGTGCCATCAAGGTAGCGGGGGCAGATACGCAGTATTTT,CAIKVAGADTQYF
-,TRBV11-3,TRBJ2-1,16,-,TGTGCCAGCAGCACCGGGCTAGCGAGGAACTACAATGAGCAGTTCTTC,CASSTGLARNYNEQFF